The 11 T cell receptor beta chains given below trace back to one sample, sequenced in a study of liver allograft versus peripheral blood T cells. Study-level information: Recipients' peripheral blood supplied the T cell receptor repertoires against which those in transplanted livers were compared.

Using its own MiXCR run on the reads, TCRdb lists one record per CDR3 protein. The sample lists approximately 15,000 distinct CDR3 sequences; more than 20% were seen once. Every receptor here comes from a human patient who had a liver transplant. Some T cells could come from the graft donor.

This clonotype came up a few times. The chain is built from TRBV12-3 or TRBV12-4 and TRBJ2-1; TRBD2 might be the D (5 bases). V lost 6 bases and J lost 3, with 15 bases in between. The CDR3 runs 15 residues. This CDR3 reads CASSPTGGFYNEQFF. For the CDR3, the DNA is TGTGCCAGCAGCCCGACGGGCGGGTTCTACAATGAGCAGTTCTTC.

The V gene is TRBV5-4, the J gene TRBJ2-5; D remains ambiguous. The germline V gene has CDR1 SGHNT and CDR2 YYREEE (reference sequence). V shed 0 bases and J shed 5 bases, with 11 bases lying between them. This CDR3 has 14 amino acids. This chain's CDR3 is CASSLADLAETQYF. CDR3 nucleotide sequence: TGTGCCAGCAGCTTGGCCGACCTCGCGGAGACCCAGTACTTC.

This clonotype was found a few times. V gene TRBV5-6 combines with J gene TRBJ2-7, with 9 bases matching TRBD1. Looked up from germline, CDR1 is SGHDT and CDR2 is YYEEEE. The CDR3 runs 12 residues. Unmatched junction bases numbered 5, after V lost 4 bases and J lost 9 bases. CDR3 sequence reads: CASSPGTGPQYF. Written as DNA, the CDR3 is TGTGCCAGCAGCCCTGGGACAGGGCCGCAGTACTTC. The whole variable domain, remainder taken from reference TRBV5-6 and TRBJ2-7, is DAGVTQSPTHLIKTRGQQVTLRCSPKSGHDTVSWYQQALGQGPQFIFQYYEEEERQRGNFPDRFSGHQFPNYSSELNVNALLLGDSALYLCASSPGTGPQYFGPGTRLTVT.

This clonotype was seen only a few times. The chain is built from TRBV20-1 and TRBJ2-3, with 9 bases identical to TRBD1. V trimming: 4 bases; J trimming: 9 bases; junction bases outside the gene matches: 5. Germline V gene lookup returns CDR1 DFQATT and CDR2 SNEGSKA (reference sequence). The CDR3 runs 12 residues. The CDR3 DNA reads TGCAGTGCTAAGGACAGGGGACGGACGCAGTATTTT. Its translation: CSAKDRGRTQYF.

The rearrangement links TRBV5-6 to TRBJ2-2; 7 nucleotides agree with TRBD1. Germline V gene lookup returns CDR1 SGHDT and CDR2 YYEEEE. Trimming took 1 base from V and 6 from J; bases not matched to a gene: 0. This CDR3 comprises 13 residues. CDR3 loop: CASSLQGAGELFF. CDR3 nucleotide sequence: TGTGCCAGCAGCTTGCAGGGGGCCGGGGAGCTGTTTTTT.

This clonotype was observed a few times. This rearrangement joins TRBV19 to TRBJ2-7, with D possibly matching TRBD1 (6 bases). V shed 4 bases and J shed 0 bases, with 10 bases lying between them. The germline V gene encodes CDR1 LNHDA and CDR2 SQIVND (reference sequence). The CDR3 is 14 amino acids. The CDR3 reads CASSTGDNSYEQYF. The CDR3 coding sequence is TGTGCCAGTAGTACCGGGGACAACTCCTACGAGCAGTACTTC. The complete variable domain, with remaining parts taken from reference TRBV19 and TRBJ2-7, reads DGGITQSPKYLFRKEGQNVTLSCEQNLNHDAMYWYRQDPGQGLRLIYYSQIVNDFQKGDIAEGYSVSREKKESFPLTVTSAQKNPTAFYLCASSTGDNSYEQYFGPGTRLTVT.

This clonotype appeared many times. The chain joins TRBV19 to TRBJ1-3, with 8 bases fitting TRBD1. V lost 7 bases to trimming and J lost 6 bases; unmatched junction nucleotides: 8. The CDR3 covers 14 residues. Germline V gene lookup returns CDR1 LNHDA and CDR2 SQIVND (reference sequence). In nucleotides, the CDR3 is TGTGCCAGTATCTCGGACAGGGCCAAAAACACCATATATTTT. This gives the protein CASISDRAKNTIYF.

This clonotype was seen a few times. The CDR3 region is CASSLGQAGDEQFF. The DNA of the CDR3 is TGCGCCAGCAGCCTTGGACAGGCAGGGGATGAGCAGTTCTTC. The V gene is TRBV5-1, the J gene TRBJ2-1; 7 bases match TRBD1. The length of the CDR3 is 14 residues. Germline V gene lookup returns CDR1 SGHRS and CDR2 YFSETQ. V shed 4 bases and J 8 bases; nucleotides not matched to a gene: 9.

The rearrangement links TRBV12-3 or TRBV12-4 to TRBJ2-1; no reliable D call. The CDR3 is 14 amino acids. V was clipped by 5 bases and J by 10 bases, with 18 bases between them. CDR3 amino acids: CASSPIDSVGEQFF. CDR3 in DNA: TGTGCCAGCAGTCCCATAGATTCGGTTGGGGAGCAGTTCTTC.

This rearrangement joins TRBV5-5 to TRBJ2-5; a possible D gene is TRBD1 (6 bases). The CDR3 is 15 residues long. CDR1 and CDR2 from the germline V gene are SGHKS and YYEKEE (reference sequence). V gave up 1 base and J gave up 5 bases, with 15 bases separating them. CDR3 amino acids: CASSLTGNSGETQYF. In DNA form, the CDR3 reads TGTGCCAGCAGCTTGACAGGGAATTCCGGGGAGACCCAGTACTTC.

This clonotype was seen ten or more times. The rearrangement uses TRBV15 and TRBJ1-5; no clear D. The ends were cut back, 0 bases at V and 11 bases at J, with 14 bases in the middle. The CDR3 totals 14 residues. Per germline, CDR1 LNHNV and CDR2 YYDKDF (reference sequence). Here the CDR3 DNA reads TGTGCCACCAGCAGAGATAGAAGGAGGTCAGCCCAGCATTTT. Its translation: CATSRDRRRSAQHF.